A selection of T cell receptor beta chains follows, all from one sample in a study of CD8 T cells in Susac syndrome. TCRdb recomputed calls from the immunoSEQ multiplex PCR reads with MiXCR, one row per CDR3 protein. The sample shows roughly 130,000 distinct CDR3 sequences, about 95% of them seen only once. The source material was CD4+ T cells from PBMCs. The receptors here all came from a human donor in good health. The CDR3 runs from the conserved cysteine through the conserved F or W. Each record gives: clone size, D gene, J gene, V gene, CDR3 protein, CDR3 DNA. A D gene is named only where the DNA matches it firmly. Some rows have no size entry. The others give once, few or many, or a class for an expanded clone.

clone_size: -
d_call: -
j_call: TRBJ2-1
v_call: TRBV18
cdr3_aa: CASSPPSGAAYNEQFF
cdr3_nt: TGTGCCAGCTCACCCCCTTCAGGAGCCGCCTACAATGAGCAGTTCTTC

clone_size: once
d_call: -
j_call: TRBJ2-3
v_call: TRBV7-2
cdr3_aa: CASSLLVASTDTQYF
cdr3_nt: TGTGCCAGCAGCTTATTGGTAGCGAGCACAGATACGCAGTATTTT

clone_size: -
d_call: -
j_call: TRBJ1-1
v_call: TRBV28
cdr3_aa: CASSLRLGGNTEAFF
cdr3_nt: TGTGCCAGCAGTTTACGTCTTGGGGGGAACACTGAAGCTTTCTTT

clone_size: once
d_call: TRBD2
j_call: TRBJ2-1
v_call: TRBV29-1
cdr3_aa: CSVGSGRGNEQFF
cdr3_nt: TGCAGCGTCGGTAGCGGGAGAGGGAATGAGCAGTTCTTC

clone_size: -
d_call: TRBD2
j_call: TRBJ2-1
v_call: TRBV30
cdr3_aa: CAWRRGSGRAGGNEQFF
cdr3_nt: TGTGCCTGGAGACGGGGTAGCGGGAGGGCCGGGGGCAATGAGCAGTTCTTC

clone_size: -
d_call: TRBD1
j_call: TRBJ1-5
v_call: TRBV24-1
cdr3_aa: CATSDSRGQGNNQPQHF
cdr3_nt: TGTGCCACCAGTGATTCACGAGGACAGGGGAACAATCAGCCCCAGCATTTT

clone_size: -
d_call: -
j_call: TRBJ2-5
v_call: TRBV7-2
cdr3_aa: CASSPRGMTQYF
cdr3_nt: TGTGCCAGCAGCCCCCGGGGGATGACCCAGTACTTC

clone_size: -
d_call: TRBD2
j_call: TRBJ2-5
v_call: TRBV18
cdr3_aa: CASSPGASGKETQYF
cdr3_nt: TGTGCCAGCTCACCAGGGGCTAGCGGGAAAGAGACCCAGTACTTC

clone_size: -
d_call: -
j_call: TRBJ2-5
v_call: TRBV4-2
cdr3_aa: CASSQALNPWETQYF
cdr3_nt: TGTGCCAGCAGCCAAGCTCTCAACCCCTGGGAGACCCAGTACTTC

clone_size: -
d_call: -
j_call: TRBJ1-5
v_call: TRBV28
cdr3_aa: CATVDSLGQPQHF
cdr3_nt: TGTGCCACAGTTGACAGCCTCGGTCAGCCCCAGCATTTT

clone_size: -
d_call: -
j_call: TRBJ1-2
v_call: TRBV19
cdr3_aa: CASRNDTLYGYTF
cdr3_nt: TGTGCCAGTAGAAACGACACGCTCTATGGCTACACCTTC

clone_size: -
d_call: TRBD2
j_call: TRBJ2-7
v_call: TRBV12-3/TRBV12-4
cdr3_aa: CASSPGTKRYEQYF
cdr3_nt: TGTGCCAGCAGTCCCGGGACTAAACGTTACGAGCAGTACTTC

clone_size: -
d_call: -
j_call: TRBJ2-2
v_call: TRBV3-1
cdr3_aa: CASSQVLNTGELFF
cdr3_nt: TGTGCCAGCAGCCAAGTACTGAACACCGGGGAGCTGTTTTTT

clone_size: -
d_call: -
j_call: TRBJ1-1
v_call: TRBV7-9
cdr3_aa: CASSLGFWNTEAFF
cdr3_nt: TGTGCCAGCAGCTTAGGTTTCTGGAACACTGAAGCTTTCTTT

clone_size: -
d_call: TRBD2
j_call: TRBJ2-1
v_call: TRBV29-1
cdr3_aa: CSVSHLAGGMNEQFF
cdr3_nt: TGCAGCGTCTCTCATCTAGCGGGAGGTATGAATGAGCAGTTCTTC

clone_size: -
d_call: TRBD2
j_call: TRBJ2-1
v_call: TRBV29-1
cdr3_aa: CSVSPSGRYNEQFF
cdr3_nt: TGCAGCGTTAGCCCTAGCGGGAGGTACAATGAGCAGTTCTTC

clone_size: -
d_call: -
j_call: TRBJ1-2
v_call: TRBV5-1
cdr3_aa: CASKPDHGVYGYTF
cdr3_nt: TGCGCCAGCAAACCGGACCACGGGGTCTATGGCTACACCTTC

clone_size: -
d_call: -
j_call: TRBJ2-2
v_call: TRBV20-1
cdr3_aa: CSAAPFSGELFF
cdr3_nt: TGCAGTGCCGCCCCGTTCTCCGGGGAGCTGTTTTTT

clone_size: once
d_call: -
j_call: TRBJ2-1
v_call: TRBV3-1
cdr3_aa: CASSHHGSYNEQFF
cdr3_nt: TGTGCCAGCAGCCACCATGGCTCCTACAATGAGCAGTTCTTC

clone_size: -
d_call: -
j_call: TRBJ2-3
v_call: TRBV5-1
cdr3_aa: CASRRIPSTDTQYF
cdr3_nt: TGCGCCAGCCGGCGAATCCCTAGCACAGATACGCAGTATTTT

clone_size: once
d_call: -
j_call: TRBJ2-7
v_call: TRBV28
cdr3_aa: CGSRGLAYEQYF
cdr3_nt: TGTGGCAGCCGTGGGTTGGCCTACGAGCAGTACTTC

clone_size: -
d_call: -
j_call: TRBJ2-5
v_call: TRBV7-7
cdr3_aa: CASSSAGPQETQYF
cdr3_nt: TGTGCCAGCAGCTCGGCGGGACCTCAAGAGACCCAGTACTTC

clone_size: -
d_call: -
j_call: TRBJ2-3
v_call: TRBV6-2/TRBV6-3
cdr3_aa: CASSELAVDTQYF
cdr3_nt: TGTGCCAGCAGCGAACTAGCCGTCGATACGCAGTATTTT

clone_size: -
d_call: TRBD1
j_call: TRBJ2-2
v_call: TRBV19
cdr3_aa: CASSTQGQEVPGELFF
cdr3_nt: TGTGCCAGTAGTACGCAGGGACAGGAGGTACCCGGGGAGCTGTTTTTT

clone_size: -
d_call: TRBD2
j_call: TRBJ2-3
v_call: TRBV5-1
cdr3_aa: CASSLRAARTSFYTQYF
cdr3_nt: TGCGCCAGCAGCTTGAGGGCGGCTAGGACTAGCTTCTATACGCAGTATTTT

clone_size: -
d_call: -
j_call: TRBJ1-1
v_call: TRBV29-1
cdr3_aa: CSAGRSNTEAFF
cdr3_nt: TGCAGCGCGGGACGGTCGAACACTGAAGCTTTCTTT

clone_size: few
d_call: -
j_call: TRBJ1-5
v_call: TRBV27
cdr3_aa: CASNRGGSNQPQHF
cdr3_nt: TGTGCCAGCAACCGGGGGGGGAGCAATCAGCCCCAGCATTTT

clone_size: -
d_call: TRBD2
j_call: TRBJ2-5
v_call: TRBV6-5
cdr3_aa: CASSYPTSGGGETQYF
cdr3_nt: TGTGCCAGCAGTTACCCTACTAGCGGGGGAGGAGAGACCCAGTACTTC

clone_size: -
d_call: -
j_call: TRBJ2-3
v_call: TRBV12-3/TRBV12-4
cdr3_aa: CASTPGLIVDTQYF
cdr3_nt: TGTGCCAGCACCCCCGGACTGATTGTAGATACGCAGTATTTT

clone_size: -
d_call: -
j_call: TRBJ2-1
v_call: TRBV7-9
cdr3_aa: CASSSGLNYNEQFF
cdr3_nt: TGTGCCAGCAGCTCGGGACTGAACTACAATGAGCAGTTCTTC

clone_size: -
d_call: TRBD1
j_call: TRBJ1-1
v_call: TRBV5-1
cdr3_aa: CASSLGQVGVLNTEAFF
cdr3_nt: TGCGCCAGCAGCCTGGGACAGGTTGGAGTCCTGAACACTGAAGCTTTCTTT

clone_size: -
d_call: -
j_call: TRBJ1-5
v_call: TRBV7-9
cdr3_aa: CASSRDFWPQHF
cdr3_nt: TGTGCCAGCAGTCGGGACTTTTGGCCCCAGCATTTT

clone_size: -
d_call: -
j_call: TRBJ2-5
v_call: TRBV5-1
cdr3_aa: CASSTVDIQETQYF
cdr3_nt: TGCGCCAGCAGCACGGTTGACATCCAAGAGACCCAGTACTTC

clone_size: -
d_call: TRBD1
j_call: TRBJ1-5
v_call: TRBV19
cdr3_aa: CASSPGQGSQPQHF
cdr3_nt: TGTGCCAGTAGTCCCGGACAGGGGAGTCAGCCCCAGCATTTT

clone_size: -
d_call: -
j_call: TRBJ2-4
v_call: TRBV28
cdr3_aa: CASRQGQNIQYF
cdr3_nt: TGTGCCAGCAGACAAGGACAGAACATTCAGTACTTC

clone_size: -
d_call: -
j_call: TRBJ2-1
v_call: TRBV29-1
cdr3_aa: CSAPRVNEQFF
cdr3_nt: TGCAGCGCCCCAAGGGTGAATGAGCAGTTCTTC

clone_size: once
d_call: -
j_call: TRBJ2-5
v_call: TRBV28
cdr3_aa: CASSKTLTGPETQYF
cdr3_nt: TGTGCCAGCAGCAAGACTCTTACAGGGCCGGAGACCCAGTACTTC

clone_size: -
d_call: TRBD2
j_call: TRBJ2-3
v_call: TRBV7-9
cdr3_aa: CASSPPPTSGIKDTQYF
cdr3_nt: TGTGCCAGCAGCCCGCCCCCGACTAGCGGGATTAAAGATACGCAGTATTTT

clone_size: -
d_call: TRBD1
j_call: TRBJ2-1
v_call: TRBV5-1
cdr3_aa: CASSRDSSYNEQFF
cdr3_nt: TGCGCCAGCAGTCGGGACAGCTCCTACAATGAGCAGTTCTTC

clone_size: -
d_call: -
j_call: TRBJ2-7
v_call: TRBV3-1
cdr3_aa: CASSQNAGSTYEQYF
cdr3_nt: TGTGCCAGCAGCCAAAATGCTGGCAGTACCTACGAGCAGTACTTC

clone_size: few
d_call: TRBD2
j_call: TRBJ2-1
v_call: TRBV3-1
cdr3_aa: CASSVSGSWNEQFF
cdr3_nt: TGTGCCAGCAGCGTTAGCGGGAGTTGGAATGAGCAGTTCTTC